One sample yielded the 6 T cell receptor beta chains listed below, sequenced in a study of CD8+ T cells in alopecia areata. Following extraction, RNA underwent reverse transcription to cDNA, which served as the sequencing template. This table comes from immunoSEQ multiplex PCR, and its TCRdb copy is limited to in-frame clones, with some not included. Here the sample spans approximately 130,000 clones, around 45% being singletons. What was sequenced was NKG2D-low CD8+ T cells sorted from blood. These receptors all come from a human donor with alopecia areata.

This chain joins TRBV2 and TRBJ2-2; D is perhaps TRBD2 (5 bases). This CDR3 spans 15 amino acids. The germline V gene has CDR1 SNHLY and CDR2 FYNNEI. The ends were cut back, 6 bases at V and 0 bases at J, with 11 bases in the middle. CDR3 in DNA: TGTGCCAGCAGGGAGGCTATGACGAACACCGGGGAGCTGTTTTTT. Translation gives CASREAMTNTGELFF.

This chain uses TRBV29-1 with TRBJ2-1; D remains unclear. The ends were cut back, 3 bases at V and 0 bases at J, with 9 bases in the middle. In germline, CDR1 is SQVTM, CDR2 ANQGSEA. The CDR3 is made up of 14 amino acids. The CDR3 coding sequence is TGCAGCGTTGATTATGGTGTCTCCTACAATGAGCAGTTCTTC. It yields the protein CSVDYGVSYNEQFF.

This chain uses TRBV29-1 with TRBJ1-3; 7 bases align to TRBD1. The CDR3 has 14 residues. Trimming removed 6 bases from V and 0 bases from J; junction bases left unmatched: 5. The germline V gene has CDR1 SQVTM and CDR2 ANQGSEA. The CDR3 region is CSVAGTASGNTIYF. In DNA form, the CDR3 reads TGCAGCGTAGCCGGGACAGCCTCTGGAAACACCATATATTTT. Looking up the rest from reference TRBV29-1 and TRBJ1-3 gives the full variable domain: SAVISQKPSRDICQRGTSLTIQCQVDSQVTMMFWYRQQPGQSLTLIATANQGSEATYESGFVIDKFPISRPNLTFSTLTVSNMSPEDSSIYLCSVAGTASGNTIYFGEGSWLTVV.

In the case of this clone: Other DNA variants within this sample encode the same CDR3. The chain is built from TRBV7-2 and TRBJ2-3, with D unresolved. The CDR3 contains 13 residues. V was pared by 1 base and J by 0 bases, with 2 bases between. From germline, CDR1 is SGHTA and CDR2 FQGNSA. DNA for the CDR3: TGTGCCAGCAGCTTAGTCAGCACAGATACGCAGTATTTT. It is translated as CASSLVSTDTQYF. Together with reference TRBV7-2 and TRBJ2-3, the CDR3 gives the full variable domain: GAGVSQSPSNKVTEKGKDVELRCDPISGHTALYWYRQSLGQGLEFLIYFQGNSAPDKSGLPSDRFSAERTGGSVSTLTIQRTQQEDSAVYLCASSLVSTDTQYFGPGTRLTVL.

The J gene is TRBJ2-3, the V gene TRBV28; no definite D call. The CDR3 is made up of 13 amino acids. Trimming removed 2 bases from V and 0 bases from J, with 3 bases in between. Germline CDR1 reads MDHEN; CDR2 reads SYDVKM. The CDR3 nucleotides read TGTGCCAGCAGTTTAGGGAGCACAGATACGCAGTATTTT. This translates into CASSLGSTDTQYF.

J is TRBJ2-1 and V is TRBV29-1; D tentatively fits TRBD1 or TRBD2 (6 bases each). This CDR3 region has 17 residues. CDR1 is SQVTM, CDR2 ANQGSEA, per germline. V was cut by 6 bases and J by 4 bases, with 25 bases left in between. The CDR3 DNA is TGCAGCGTACAGGGTCACCTCTCGCGGGGAGTATACAATGAGCAGTTCTTC. Its translation is CSVQGHLSRGVYNEQFF.